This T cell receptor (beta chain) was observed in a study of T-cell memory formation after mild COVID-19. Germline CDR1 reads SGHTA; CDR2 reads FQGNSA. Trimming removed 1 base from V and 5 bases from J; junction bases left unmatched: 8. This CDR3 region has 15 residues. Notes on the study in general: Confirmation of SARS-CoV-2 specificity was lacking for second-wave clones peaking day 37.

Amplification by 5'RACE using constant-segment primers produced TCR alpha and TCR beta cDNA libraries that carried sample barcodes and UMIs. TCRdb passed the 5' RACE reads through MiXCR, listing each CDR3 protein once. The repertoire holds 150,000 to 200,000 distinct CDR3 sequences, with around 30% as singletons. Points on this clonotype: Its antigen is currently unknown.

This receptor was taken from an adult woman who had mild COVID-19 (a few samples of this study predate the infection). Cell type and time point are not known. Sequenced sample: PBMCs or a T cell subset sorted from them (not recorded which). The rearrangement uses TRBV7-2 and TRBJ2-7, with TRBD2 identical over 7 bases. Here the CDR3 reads CASSLDQGGNDEQYF. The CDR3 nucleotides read TGTGCCAGCAGCTTAGATCAGGGAGGGAATGACGAGCAGTACTTC.